This T cell receptor (beta chain) was identified in a study of Ad26.COV2.S vaccination and SARS-CoV-2 variants. The treatment is: roughly 20 received Ad26.COV2.S at low or high dose, single or two shots; about 5 received placebo; per-sample allocation not given. Specimen acquisition occurred on day 63 following the initial vaccine or placebo injection. This adult donor, from Boston, was 18-55 years old. Data came from immunoSEQ multiplex PCR; TCRdb stores just in-frame clones and leaves some out. The sample shows over 400,000 clones, roughly 90% of them seen only once. CDR1 is LNHNV and CDR2 is YYDKDF in the germline V gene (reference sequence). V was pared by 2 bases and J by 6 bases, with 13 bases of the junction left unmatched. This CDR3 is 17 amino acids long.

V gene TRBV15 combines with J gene TRBJ1-5; 7 bases agree with TRBD1. The sequence came from a person aged 18-65 years who received the Ad26.COV2.S COVID-19 vaccine or a placebo. Specimen: peripheral blood, collected in a trial of Ad26.COV2.S vaccine versus placebo. The CDR3 reads CATSRPTTGMGGQPQHF. CDR3 DNA sequence: TGTGCCACCAGCAGACCCACGACAGGGATGGGTGGTCAGCCCCAGCATTTT.